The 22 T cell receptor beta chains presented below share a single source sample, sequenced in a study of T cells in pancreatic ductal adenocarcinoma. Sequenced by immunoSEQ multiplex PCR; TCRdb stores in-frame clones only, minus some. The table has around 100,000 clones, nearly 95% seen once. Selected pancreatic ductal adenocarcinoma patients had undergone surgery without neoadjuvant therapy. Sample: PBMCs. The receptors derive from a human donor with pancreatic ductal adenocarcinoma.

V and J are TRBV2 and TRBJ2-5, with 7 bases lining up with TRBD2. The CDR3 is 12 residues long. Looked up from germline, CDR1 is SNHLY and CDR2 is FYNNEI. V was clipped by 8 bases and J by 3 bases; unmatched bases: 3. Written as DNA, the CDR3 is TGTGCCAGCGGGCTAGCGGAAGAGACCCAGTACTTC. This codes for CASGLAEETQYF.

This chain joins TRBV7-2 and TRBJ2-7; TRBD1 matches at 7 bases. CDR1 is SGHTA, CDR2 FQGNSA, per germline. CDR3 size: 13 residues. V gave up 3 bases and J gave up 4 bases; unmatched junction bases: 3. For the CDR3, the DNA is TGTGCCAGCAGCTTTTCAGGGGGATACGAGCAGTACTTC. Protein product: CASSFSGGYEQYF.

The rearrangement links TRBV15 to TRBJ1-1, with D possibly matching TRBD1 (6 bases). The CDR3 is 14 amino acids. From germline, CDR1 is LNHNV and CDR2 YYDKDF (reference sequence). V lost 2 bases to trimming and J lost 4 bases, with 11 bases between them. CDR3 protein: CATSRSQGSTEAFF. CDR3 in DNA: TGTGCCACCAGCAGAAGTCAGGGGAGCACTGAAGCTTTCTTT.

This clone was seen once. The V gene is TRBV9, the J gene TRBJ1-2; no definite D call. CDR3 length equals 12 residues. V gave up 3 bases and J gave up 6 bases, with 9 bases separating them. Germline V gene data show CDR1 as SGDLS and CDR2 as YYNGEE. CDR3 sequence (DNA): TGTGCCAGCAGCGCGTCAGTGGATGGCTACACCTTC. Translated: CASSASVDGYTF.

In DNA, the CDR3 is TGCGCCAGCAGACAGGGAAGGGCAGATACGCAGTATTTT. It translates to CASRQGRADTQYF. The chain joins TRBV5-1 to TRBJ2-3, with D possibly matching TRBD1 (6 bases). The CDR3 totals 13 residues. Germline CDR1 reads SGHRS; CDR2 reads YFSETQ. The V end lost 5 bases, the J end lost 4 bases, and 11 bases lay between the germline ends.

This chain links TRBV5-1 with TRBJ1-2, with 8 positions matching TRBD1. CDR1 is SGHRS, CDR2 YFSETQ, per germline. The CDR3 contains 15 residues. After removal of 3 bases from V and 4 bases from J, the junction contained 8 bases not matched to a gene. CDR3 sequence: CASSSTGTGSYGYTF. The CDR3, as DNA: TGCGCCAGCAGCTCAACCGGGACAGGTTCCTATGGCTACACCTTC.

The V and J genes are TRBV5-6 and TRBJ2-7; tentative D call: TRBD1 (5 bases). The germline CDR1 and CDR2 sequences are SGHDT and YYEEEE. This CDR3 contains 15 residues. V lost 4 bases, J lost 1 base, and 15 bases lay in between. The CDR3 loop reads CASSLRSGWSYEQYF. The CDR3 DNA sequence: TGTGCCAGCAGCCTGAGGTCAGGGTGGTCCTACGAGCAGTACTTC.

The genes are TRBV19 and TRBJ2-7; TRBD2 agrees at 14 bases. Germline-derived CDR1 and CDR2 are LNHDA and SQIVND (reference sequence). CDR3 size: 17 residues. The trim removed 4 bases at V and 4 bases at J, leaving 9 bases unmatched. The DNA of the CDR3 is TGTGCCAGTAGTAGACAAGCCGGGACTAGCGGGAGTTACGAGCAGTACTTC. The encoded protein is CASSRQAGTSGSYEQYF.

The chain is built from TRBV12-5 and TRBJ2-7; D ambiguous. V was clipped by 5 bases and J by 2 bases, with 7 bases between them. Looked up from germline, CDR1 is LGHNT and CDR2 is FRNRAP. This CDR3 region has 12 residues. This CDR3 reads CASGPSPYEQYF. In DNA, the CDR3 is TGTGCTAGTGGTCCGAGTCCCTACGAGCAGTACTTC.

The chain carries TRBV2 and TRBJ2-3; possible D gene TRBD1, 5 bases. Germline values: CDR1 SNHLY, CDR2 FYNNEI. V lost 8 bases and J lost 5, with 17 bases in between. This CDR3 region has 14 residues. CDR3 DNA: TGTGCCAGCGATCGGTCGACAGAACGAGATACGCAGTATTTT. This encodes CASDRSTERDTQYF.

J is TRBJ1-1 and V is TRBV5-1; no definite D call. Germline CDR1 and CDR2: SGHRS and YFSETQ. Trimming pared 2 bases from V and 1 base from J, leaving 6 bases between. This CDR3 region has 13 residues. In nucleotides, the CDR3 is TGCGCCAGCAGCTTAACTCAGAACACTGAAGCTTTCTTT. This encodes CASSLTQNTEAFF.

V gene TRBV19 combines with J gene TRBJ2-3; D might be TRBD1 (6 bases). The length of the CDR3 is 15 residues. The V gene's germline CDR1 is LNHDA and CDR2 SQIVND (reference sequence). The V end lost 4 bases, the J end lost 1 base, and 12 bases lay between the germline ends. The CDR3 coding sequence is TGTGCCAGTAGTACGGGGACATCTCGCACAGATACGCAGTATTTT. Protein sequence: CASSTGTSRTDTQYF.

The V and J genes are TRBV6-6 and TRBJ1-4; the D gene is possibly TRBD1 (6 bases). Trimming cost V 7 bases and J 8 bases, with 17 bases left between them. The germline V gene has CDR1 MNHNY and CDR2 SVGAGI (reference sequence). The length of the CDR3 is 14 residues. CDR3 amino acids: CASTLTGSEEKLFF. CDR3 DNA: TGTGCCAGCACCCTGACAGGTTCGGAAGAAAAACTGTTTTTT.

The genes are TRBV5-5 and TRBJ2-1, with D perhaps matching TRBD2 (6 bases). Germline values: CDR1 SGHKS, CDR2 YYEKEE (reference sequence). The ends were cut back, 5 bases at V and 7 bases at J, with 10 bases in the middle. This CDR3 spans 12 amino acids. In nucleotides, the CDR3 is TGTGCCAGCAGGAGGAGGGAGAATGAGCAGTTCTTC. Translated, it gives CASRRRENEQFF.

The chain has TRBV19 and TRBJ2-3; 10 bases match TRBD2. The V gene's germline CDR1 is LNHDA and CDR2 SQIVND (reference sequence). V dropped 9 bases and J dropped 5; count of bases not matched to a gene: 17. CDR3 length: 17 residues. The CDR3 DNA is TGTGCCAGGTGGACCTCCCCAGCGGGAGGGCCGAAAGATACGCAGTATTTT. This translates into CARWTSPAGGPKDTQYF.

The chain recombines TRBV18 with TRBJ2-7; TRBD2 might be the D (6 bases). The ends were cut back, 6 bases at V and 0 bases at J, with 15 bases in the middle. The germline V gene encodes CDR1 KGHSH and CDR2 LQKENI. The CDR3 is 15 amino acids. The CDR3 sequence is CASSPTEEGSYEQYF. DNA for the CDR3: TGTGCCAGCTCCCCGACAGAGGAGGGCTCCTACGAGCAGTACTTC.

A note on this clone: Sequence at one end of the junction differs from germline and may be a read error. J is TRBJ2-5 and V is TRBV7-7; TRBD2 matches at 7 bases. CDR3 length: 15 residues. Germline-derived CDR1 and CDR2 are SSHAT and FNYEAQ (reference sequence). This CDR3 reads CASSLIPGGQETQYF. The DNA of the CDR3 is TGTGCTAGCAGCTTGATCCCCGGGGGGCAAGAGACCCAGTACTTC.

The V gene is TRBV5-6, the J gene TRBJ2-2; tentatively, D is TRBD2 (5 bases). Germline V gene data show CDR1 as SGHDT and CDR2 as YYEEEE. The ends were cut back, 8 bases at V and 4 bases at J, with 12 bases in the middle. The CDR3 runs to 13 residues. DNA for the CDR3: TGTGCCAGTCGAGGGCAGCGCACCGGGGAGCTGTTTTTT. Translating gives CASRGQRTGELFF.

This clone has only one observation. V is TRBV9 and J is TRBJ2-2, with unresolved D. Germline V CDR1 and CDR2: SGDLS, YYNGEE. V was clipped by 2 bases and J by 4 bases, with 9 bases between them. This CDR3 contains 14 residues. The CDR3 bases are TGTGCCAGCAGCGTTAGCTCCGGCACCGGGGAGCTGTTTTTT. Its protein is CASSVSSGTGELFF.

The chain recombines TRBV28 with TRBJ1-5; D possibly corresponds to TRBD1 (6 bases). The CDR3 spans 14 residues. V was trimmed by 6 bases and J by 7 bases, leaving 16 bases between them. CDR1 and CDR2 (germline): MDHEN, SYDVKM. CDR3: CASSRAGDSQPQHF. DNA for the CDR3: TGTGCCAGCAGCCGAGCAGGGGATAGCCAGCCCCAGCATTTT. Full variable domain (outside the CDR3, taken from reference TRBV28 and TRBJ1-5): DVKVTQSSRYLVKRTGEKVFLECVQDMDHENMFWYRQDPGLGLRLIYFSYDVKMKEKGDIPEGYSVSREKKERFSLILESASTNQTSMYLCASSRAGDSQPQHFGDGTRLSIL.

The CDR3, as DNA: TGTGCCAGTAGTTGGCAGGGTACCGGCACCGGGGAGCTGTTTTTT. It is translated as CASSWQGTGTGELFF. This chain connects TRBV19 to TRBJ2-2; a possible D gene is TRBD1 (5 bases). The V and J ends lost 5 bases and 4 bases respectively, with 14 bases between them. The CDR3 runs to 15 residues. Germline loops: CDR1 LNHDA, CDR2 SQIVND (reference sequence). The full variable domain, rest sourced from reference TRBV19 and TRBJ2-2, is DGGITQSPKYLFRKEGQNVTLSCEQNLNHDAMYWYRQDPGQGLRLIYYSQIVNDFQKGDIAEGYSVSREKKESFPLTVTSAQKNPTAFYLCASSWQGTGTGELFFGEGSRLTVL.

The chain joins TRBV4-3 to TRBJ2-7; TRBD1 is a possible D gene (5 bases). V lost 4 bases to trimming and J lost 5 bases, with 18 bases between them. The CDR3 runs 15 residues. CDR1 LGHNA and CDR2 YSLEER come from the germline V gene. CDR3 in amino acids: CASSPMMAGNHEQYF. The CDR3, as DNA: TGCGCCAGCAGCCCAATGATGGCAGGGAATCACGAGCAGTACTTC.